The 13 T cell receptor beta chains below come from one sample, sequenced in a study of blood T cell repertoires in COVID-19. Here immunoSEQ multiplex PCR was the method, and the copy in TCRdb shows in-frame clones only, minus some. Of under 250,000 clones in the sample, around 83% were seen once. The sequenced sample consisted of peripheral blood. The receptors come from a man in his fifties or sixties with active or convalescent COVID-19.

This clone was seen a single time. The chain links TRBV2 to TRBJ1-1; D possibly corresponds to TRBD1 (6 bases). Germline CDR1 reads SNHLY; CDR2 reads FYNNEI. V lost 7 bases to trimming and J lost 1 base, with 13 bases between them. The CDR3 totals 14 residues. The CDR3 is CASMGGRGNTEAFF. The CDR3 bases are TGTGCCAGCATGGGGGGGCGAGGGAACACTGAAGCTTTCTTT.

About this clone itself: Other DNA sequences in the sample encode the same CDR3. V and J are TRBV5-1 and TRBJ1-2; TRBD1 matches at 10 bases. Germline values: CDR1 SGHRS, CDR2 YFSETQ. The CDR3 has 13 amino acids. After removal of 4 bases from V and 7 bases from J, the junction contained 4 bases not matched to a gene. This CDR3 reads CASSETGGLGYTF. CDR3 in DNA: TGCGCCAGCAGCGAGACAGGGGGCCTTGGCTACACCTTC.

V and J are TRBV4-1 and TRBJ2-2; TRBD2 might be the D (6 bases). Deletions cut 1 base from V and 6 bases from J, with 9 bases between. Germline V gene data show CDR1 as MGHRA and CDR2 as YSYEKL. This CDR3 has 14 amino acids. CDR3 protein: CASSQVAGSGELFF. The CDR3 nucleotides read TGCGCCAGCAGCCAAGTTGCGGGGTCCGGGGAGCTGTTTTTT.

The DNA of the CDR3 is TGTGCCAGCTCACCACAAACAACAGAAAACTATGGCTACACCTTC. Translation gives CASSPQTTENYGYTF. The chain uses TRBV18 and TRBJ1-2; D unclear. The V end lost 1 base, the J end lost 2 bases, and 11 bases lay between the germline ends. The CDR3 runs to 15 residues. Germline V gives CDR1 KGHSH, CDR2 LQKENI.

The J gene is TRBJ1-1, the V gene TRBV28; D call uncertain. From germline, CDR1 is MDHEN and CDR2 SYDVKM. The CDR3 runs to 14 residues. Trimming cost V 8 bases and J 0 bases, with 13 bases left between them. CDR3 loop: CASQRELMNTEAFF. CDR3 nucleotides: TGTGCCAGCCAAAGGGAGCTCATGAACACTGAAGCTTTCTTT. Supplemented by reference TRBV28 and TRBJ1-1, the full variable domain reads DVKVTQSSRYLVKRTGEKVFLECVQDMDHENMFWYRQDPGLGLRLIYFSYDVKMKEKGDIPEGYSVSREKKERFSLILESASTNQTSMYLCASQRELMNTEAFFGQGTRLTVV.

The rearrangement links TRBV9 to TRBJ2-7, with 8 bases lining up with TRBD1. The V gene's germline CDR1 is SGDLS and CDR2 YYNGEE. The CDR3 totals 13 residues. With V trimmed by 9 bases and J by 0 bases, 5 bases remained unmatched. CDR3 in amino acids: CANGQGISYEQYF. CDR3 nucleotides: TGTGCCAACGGACAGGGTATCTCCTACGAGCAGTACTTC.

The chain combines TRBV18 with TRBJ2-1; TRBD1 agrees at 10 bases. The CDR3 extends over 12 amino acids. The junction had 4 bases not matched to a gene; V was cut back by 3 bases and J by 14 bases. From germline, CDR1 is KGHSH and CDR2 LQKENI. CDR3 amino acids: CASSPYGTGEFF. CDR3 DNA: TGTGCCAGCTCACCCTACGGGACAGGGGAGTTCTTC.

This chain joins TRBV5-1 and TRBJ2-1; the D is unclear. Germline CDR1 and CDR2: SGHRS and YFSETQ. The CDR3 is made up of 11 amino acids. Trimming took off 0 bases at V and 8 bases at J, with 3 bases between the two ends. The CDR3 region has the DNA TGCGCCAGCAGCTTGGACTATGAGCAGTTCTTC. Amino acid sequence: CASSLDYEQFF.

The rearrangement joins TRBV7-2 to TRBJ2-3; the match to TRBD2 covers 9 bases. Germline loops: CDR1 SGHTA, CDR2 FQGNSA. With V trimmed by 2 bases and J by 0 bases, 6 bases remained unmatched. CDR3 length: 17 amino acids. The CDR3 sequence is CASSLKASGVSTDTQYF. CDR3 coding DNA: TGTGCCAGCAGCTTAAAGGCTAGCGGGGTTAGCACAGATACGCAGTATTTT. Full variable domain (remainder filled in from reference TRBV7-2 and TRBJ2-3): GAGVSQSPSNKVTEKGKDVELRCDPISGHTALYWYRQSLGQGLEFLIYFQGNSAPDKSGLPSDRFSAERTGGSVSTLTIQRTQQEDSAVYLCASSLKASGVSTDTQYFGPGTRLTVL.

The CDR3 DNA reads as TGTGCCAGCAGTGGGACAGTCAGACAAGAGACCCAGTACTTC. It yields the protein CASSGTVRQETQYF. The chain has TRBV2 and TRBJ2-5, with D possibly TRBD1 on 6 matching bases. Between the trimmed V and J ends, which lost 4 bases and 2 bases, there was a span of 11 bases. The CDR3 sequence is 14 residues long. Germline CDR1 SNHLY, CDR2 FYNNEI. Based on the CDR3 plus reference TRBV2 and TRBJ2-5, the full variable domain is EPEVTQTPSHQVTQMGQEVILRCVPISNHLYFYWYRQILGQKVEFLVSFYNNEISEKSEIFDDQFSVERPDGSNFTLKIRSTKLEDSAMYFCASSGTVRQETQYFGPGTRLLVL.

The chain couples TRBV5-1 to TRBJ2-1, with D maybe TRBD2 (6 bases). Germline CDR1 is SGHRS and CDR2 is YFSETQ. This CDR3 is 14 amino acids long. With 4 bases removed from V and 5 bases from J, the gap between germline ends came to 13 bases. In DNA, the CDR3 is TGCGCCAGCAGCCTCGGGACTGCGAACAATGAGCAGTTCTTC. This sequence encodes CASSLGTANNEQFF.

The chain recombines TRBV6-6 with TRBJ2-7, with D tentatively TRBD1 (7 bases). This CDR3 comprises 13 residues. Germline CDR1 reads MNHNY; CDR2 reads SVGAGI (reference sequence). The CDR3 sequence is CTASRGDSYEQYF. CDR3 DNA: TGTACGGCCAGCAGGGGGGACTCCTACGAGCAGTACTTC.

The chain employs TRBV2 and TRBJ2-3; D unclear. Germline loops: CDR1 SNHLY, CDR2 FYNNEI. The CDR3 extends over 14 amino acids. V lost 6 bases and J lost 0, with 10 bases in between. The CDR3 loop reads CASRYWRSTDTQYF. The CDR3 bases are TGTGCCAGCAGGTACTGGCGGAGCACAGATACGCAGTATTTT. Looking up the rest from reference TRBV2 and TRBJ2-3 gives the full variable domain: EPEVTQTPSHQVTQMGQEVILRCVPISNHLYFYWYRQILGQKVEFLVSFYNNEISEKSEIFDDQFSVERPDGSNFTLKIRSTKLEDSAMYFCASRYWRSTDTQYFGPGTRLTVL.